This T cell receptor (beta chain) was obtained from a study of T-cell memory formation after mild COVID-19. Overall study context: Largely, the TCR clusters proved donor specific.

One entry per CDR3 protein, called by TCRdb with MiXCR from the 5' RACE reads. The sample holds about 420,000 distinct CDR3 sequences; about 22% are singletons and the top ten take around 13%. This clonotype was found a few times. The CDR3 loop spans 14 amino acids. The ends were cut back, 2 bases at V and 9 bases at J, with 17 bases in the middle. The germline gives CDR1 SNHLY, CDR2 FYNNEI. The chain has TRBV2 and TRBJ2-7; D is tentatively TRBD1 or TRBD2 (5 bases each). This clonotype was obtained from an adult woman who had mild COVID-19 (a few samples of this study predate the infection). Cell type and time point are not known. Sequencing was carried out using PBMCs or a T cell subset sorted from them (not recorded which). Here the CDR3 reads CASSEMGERTGQYF. CDR3 DNA: TGTGCCAGCAGTGAAATGGGGGAACGGACGGGGCAGTACTTC. Combining the CDR3 with reference TRBV2 and TRBJ2-7 gives the whole variable domain EPEVTQTPSHQVTQMGQEVILRCVPISNHLYFYWYRQILGQKVEFLVSFYNNEISEKSEIFDDQFSVERPDGSNFTLKIRSTKLEDSAMYFCASSEMGERTGQYFGPGTRLTVT.